The source of this T cell receptor (beta chain) is a study of control samples from healthy donors and cancer patients. Generated by immunoSEQ multiplex PCR, the TCRdb table keeps only in-frame clones and is missing some. The sample has 94,000 or so clones; roughly 83% are singletons. Trimming removed 6 bases at V and 0 bases at J, with 11 bases between. The CDR3 totals 15 residues. Looked up from germline, CDR1 is SGHTA and CDR2 is FQGNSA. This clone showed up just once. The rearrangement uses TRBV7-2 and TRBJ2-2; D unclear. The clonotype comes from a man between 70 and 80 years old with lung cancer. The sample taken for sequencing was PBMCs. The CDR3 DNA sequence: TGTGCCAGCAGTCTTCGAGGTACGAACACCGGGGAGCTGTTTTTT. Translating it yields CASSLRGTNTGELFF.